This TCR beta chain was retrieved from a study of CD8+ T cells in alopecia areata. General study points: Alphabeta T cells residing in normal skin are also sequenced in scalp samples. Patients displayed less clarity in TCR sharing than mice, a finding possibly related to HLA.

CDR1 MNHEY and CDR2 SVGAGI come from the germline V gene. The CDR3 is 12 amino acids. V was trimmed by 9 bases and J by 5 bases, leaving 14 bases between them. Isolated RNA was reverse transcribed into cDNA used as the sequencing template. Here immunoSEQ multiplex PCR was the method, and the copy in TCRdb shows in-frame clones only, minus some. The sample yields about 190,000 clones, about 60% seen once. As part of sample collection, lesional scalp punch biopsies and peripheral blood were taken from alopecia areata patients. Cell sorting on a FACSAria was used to separate CD4+ and CD8+ T cells from the PBMCs. This clone turned up a few times. Its antigen remains unidentified.

The TCR sequence derives from a human donor with alopecia areata. V is TRBV6-5 and J is TRBJ2-7; the D is unclear. The sample here was CD4+ T cells sorted from blood, taken at week 0. CDR3 bases: TGTGCCAGACCCGGTCAGGCTGACGAGCAGTACTTC. Encoded protein: CARPGQADEQYF.